This is a list of T cell receptor beta chains from one sample in a study of shared clonotypes between healthy human individuals. TCRdb's table, derived via immunoSEQ multiplex PCR, lists solely in-frame clones and lacks some. The sample consists of about 510,000 clones, about 75% of them appearing once. The sequenced sample consisted of PBMCs. These receptors all come from a woman aged 35 to 49 in good health. Some clones in this sample may be carry-over from other donors' samples. The CDR3 runs from the conserved cysteine through the conserved F or W. A D gene is named only where the DNA matches it firmly. Some rows mark clone size as missing; the rest say once, few, many or name a class of expanded clone.

DNA: TGTGCCAGCAGCTTAAGGGGCGGGAATGAGCAGTTCTTC; CDR3: CASSLRGGNEQFF; size: -; J: TRBJ2-1; D: -; length: 13; V: TRBV7-3
DNA: TGTGCCAGCTTTCCAGACTACGAGCAGTACTTC; CDR3: CASFPDYEQYF; size: -; J: TRBJ2-7; D: -; length: 11; V: TRBV27
DNA: TGTGCCAGCAGCTCGACTAGCGGGAGAGAGGTGGGTTACGAGCAGTACTTC; CDR3: CASSSTSGREVGYEQYF; size: -; J: TRBJ2-7; D: TRBD2; length: 17; V: TRBV28
DNA: TGTGCCAGCAGCTTGAGTCAGGGGGCCAATGAGCAGTTCTTC; CDR3: CASSLSQGANEQFF; size: -; J: TRBJ2-1; D: TRBD1; length: 14; V: TRBV5-4
DNA: TGTGCCAGCAGTCCAACTTTCGGAAACCGCTACGAGCAGTACTTC; CDR3: CASSPTFGNRYEQYF; size: -; J: TRBJ2-7; D: -; length: 15; V: TRBV28
DNA: TGTGCCAGCAGTCGATTTTACCGGGACAGGGCCTCCAATGAGCAGTTCTTC; CDR3: CASSRFYRDRASNEQFF; size: few; J: TRBJ2-1; D: TRBD1; length: 17; V: TRBV28
DNA: TGTGCCAGCAGTTCAACCCCCACTTACGAGCAGTACTTC; CDR3: CASSSTPTYEQYF; size: -; J: TRBJ2-7; D: -; length: 13; V: TRBV7-2
DNA: TGTGCCAGCAGCCCAAGCATAGGGGGCAATCCTCCCTACTACGAGCAGTACTTC; CDR3: CASSPSIGGNPPYYEQYF; size: -; J: TRBJ2-7; D: TRBD1; length: 18; V: TRBV7-9
DNA: TGCGCCAGCAGCCACGCCTTCAGGGGGCGGTTGGACACTGAAGCTTTCTTT; CDR3: CASSHAFRGRLDTEAFF; size: -; J: TRBJ1-1; D: TRBD1; length: 17; V: TRBV4-1
DNA: TGTGCCAGCTCACCAACAGACAGGGACGAGCAGTACTTC; CDR3: CASSPTDRDEQYF; size: -; J: TRBJ2-7; D: TRBD1; length: 13; V: TRBV18
DNA: TGTGCCAGCAGTGCAGGGTTTGGCTACACCTTC; CDR3: CASSAGFGYTF; size: -; J: TRBJ1-2; D: -; length: 11; V: TRBV6-6
DNA: TGTGCCAGCAGTGAACTGCCGACTAGCGGGAGTTTGTACTTC; CDR3: CASSELPTSGSLYF; size: -; J: TRBJ2-5; D: TRBD2; length: 14; V: TRBV2
DNA: TGTGCCAGCACCCCGACAGGGGCCCAAGAGACCCAGTACTTC; CDR3: CASTPTGAQETQYF; size: -; J: TRBJ2-5; D: TRBD1; length: 14; V: TRBV28
DNA: TGCGCCAGCAGTGTGCAGGGAAGGGGTGCCGAAGGTTTCTTT; CDR3: CASSVQGRGAEGFF; size: -; J: TRBJ1-1; D: -; length: 14; V: TRBV5-1